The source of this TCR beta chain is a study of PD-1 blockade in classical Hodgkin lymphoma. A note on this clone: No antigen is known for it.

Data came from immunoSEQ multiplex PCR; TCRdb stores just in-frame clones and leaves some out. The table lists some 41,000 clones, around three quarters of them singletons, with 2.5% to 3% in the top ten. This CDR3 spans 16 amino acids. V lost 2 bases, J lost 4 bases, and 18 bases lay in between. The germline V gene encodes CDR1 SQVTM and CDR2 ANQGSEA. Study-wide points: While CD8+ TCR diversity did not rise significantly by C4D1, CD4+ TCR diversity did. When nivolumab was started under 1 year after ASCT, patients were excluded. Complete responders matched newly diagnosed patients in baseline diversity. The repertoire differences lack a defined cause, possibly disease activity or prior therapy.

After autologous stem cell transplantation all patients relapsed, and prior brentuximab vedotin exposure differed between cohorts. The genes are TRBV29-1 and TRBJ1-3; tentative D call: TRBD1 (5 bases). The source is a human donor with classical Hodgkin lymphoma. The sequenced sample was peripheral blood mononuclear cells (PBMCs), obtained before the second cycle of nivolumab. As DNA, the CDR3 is TGCAGCGTTGAACCGTTGGGGGGTACCTTAGGAAACACCATATATTTT. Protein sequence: CSVEPLGGTLGNTIYF.